A selection of T cell receptor beta chains follows, all from one sample in a study of lymphopenia after photon versus proton radiotherapy. Sequencing used immunoSEQ multiplex PCR; TCRdb keeps in-frame clones, though not all of them. In the table there are some 25,000 clones, approximately 89% of which are singletons. The material sequenced was peripheral blood, taken from a patient treated with photon-based radiotherapy. The receptors here all came from a man aged 25-45 years with gastric cancer. The CDR3 runs from the conserved cysteine through the conserved F or W. Each record gives: D gene, clone size, J gene, V gene, CDR3 DNA, CDR3 protein. D genes are given only for firm matches. Size is stated for part of the rows, as once, few or many counts, or as a class when the clone is expanded.

>-|once|TRBJ2-7|TRBV14
TGTGCCAGCAGCCCACCTGGGGGCGCAGCCTACGAGCAGTACTTC
CASSPPGGAAYEQYF
>TRBD1|-|TRBJ2-1|TRBV5-5
TGTGCCAGCAGCCTCGGCCAGGGGGCCTACAATGAGCAGTTCTTC
CASSLGQGAYNEQFF
>-|-|TRBJ2-7|TRBV2
TGTGCCAGCAGAAGGGAGGAGCTCTACGAGCAGTACTTC
CASRREELYEQYF
>TRBD1|-|TRBJ1-5|TRBV18
TGTGCCAGCTCACCACGACAGGGGCGCGATCAGCCCCAGCATTTT
CASSPRQGRDQPQHF
>TRBD1|-|TRBJ2-7|TRBV28
TGTGCCAGCAGCCCTCAGACAGGGAGCTCCTACGAGCAGTACTTC
CASSPQTGSSYEQYF
>TRBD2|few|TRBJ2-2|TRBV7-9
TGTGCCAGCAGCTTCTCGCTAGCGGGGGGGCGGAACACCGGGGAGCTGTTTTTT
CASSFSLAGGRNTGELFF
>TRBD1|-|TRBJ1-5|TRBV5-3
TGTGCCCAACAGGACAGGGAGGATCAGCCCCAGCATTTT
CAQQDREDQPQHF
>TRBD1|-|TRBJ1-5|TRBV11-2
TGTGCCAGCAGCCGCGGGACAGACAGCAATCAGCCCCAGCATTTT
CASSRGTDSNQPQHF
>TRBD1|-|TRBJ1-2|TRBV28
TGTGCCGTTACAGGGGAGGTCGGCTATGGCTACACCTTC
CAVTGEVGYGYTF
>-|-|TRBJ2-1|TRBV5-1
TGCGCCAGCAGCACGGAAGGGAATGAGCAGTTCTTC
CASSTEGNEQFF
>-|-|TRBJ2-5|TRBV14
TGTGCCAGCAGTCACCCCCGATACCCTACAGGAGTCACTCCTCAAGAGACCCAGTACTTC
CASSHPRYPTGVTPQETQYF
>TRBD2|-|TRBJ2-3|TRBV11-1
TGTGCCAGCAACACACGGTCTAGCGGGAGCCCAGATACGCAGTATTTT
CASNTRSSGSPDTQYF
>-|-|TRBJ2-7|TRBV4-1
TGCGCCAGCAGCCAAGGTGCCGGGAGCGTCGACGAGCAGTACTTC
CASSQGAGSVDEQYF
>TRBD2|-|TRBJ2-1|TRBV19
TGTGCCAGTAGTATAAATCCTAGCGGGTACAATGAGCAGTTCTTC
CASSINPSGYNEQFF
>TRBD1|few|TRBJ2-2|TRBV7-6
TGTGCCAGCAGCTTGGCCCACAGGGGTAGCACCGGGGAGCTGTTTTTT
CASSLAHRGSTGELFF
>-|-|TRBJ2-7|TRBV4-1
TGCGCCAGCAGTCCTGAGGAGGGGCAGGGGATCTACGAGCAGTACTTC
CASSPEEGQGIYEQYF
>-|-|TRBJ1-5|TRBV2
TGTGCCAGCAGTATAGGACAAGGTAATAGCAATCAGCCCCAGCATTTT
CASSIGQGNSNQPQHF
>-|-|TRBJ1-5|TRBV28
TGTGCCAGCAGTTTAAAAAGACAGCCCCAGCATTTT
CASSLKRQPQHF
>TRBD2|-|TRBJ2-2|TRBV5-6
TGTGCCAGCAGCGGGATCGGCGGGAGGGCCTATTGGACCGGGGAGCTGTTTTTT
CASSGIGGRAYWTGELFF
>TRBD2|-|TRBJ2-1|TRBV11-3
TGTGCCAGCGGACTAGCGGGAGGGCCCTACAATGAGCAGTTCTTC
CASGLAGGPYNEQFF
>TRBD1|-|TRBJ2-5|TRBV6-1
TGTGCCAGCAGTGACTTTGGACAGGGTGCAGAGACCCAGTACTTC
CASSDFGQGAETQYF
>-|-|TRBJ2-7|TRBV29-1
TGCAGCGCTAGGGACCGGACGAGCGAGCAGTACTTC
CSARDRTSEQYF
>-|-|TRBJ1-1|TRBV7-8
TGTGCCAGCAGTAAAACTGTGAACACTGAAGCTTTCTTT
CASSKTVNTEAFF
>TRBD1|-|TRBJ2-2|TRBV6-5
TGTGCCAGCAGTGTAAGGGGGCACCTCGGGGAGCTGTTTTTT
CASSVRGHLGELFF
>-|-|TRBJ2-5|TRBV12-5
TGTGCTAGTGGTTTGGTAAGGGGTGGCGAGACCCAGTACTTC
CASGLVRGGETQYF
>-|-|TRBJ2-5|TRBV5-1
TGCGCCAGCAGCCCCCGTGGAGGGGAGACCCAGTACTTC
CASSPRGGETQYF
>TRBD2|-|TRBJ2-2|TRBV10-3
TGTGCCATCAGTGACCCGGGAACTAGCGGTAACACCGGGGAGCTGTTTTTT
CAISDPGTSGNTGELFF
>TRBD2|-|TRBJ2-7|TRBV5-1
TGCGCCAGCAGCACCGGTGAGGGAGGGGTGAACGAGCAGTACTTC
CASSTGEGGVNEQYF
>-|-|TRBJ1-1|TRBV6-9
TGTGCCAGCAGTTACTCGAAAGACAGTGAAGCTTTCTTT
CASSYSKDSEAFF
>TRBD1|few|TRBJ2-5|TRBV19
TGTGCCAGTAGTATAAGAATATATAAACGGGACAGCCAAGAGACCCAGTACTTC
CASSIRIYKRDSQETQYF
>TRBD2|-|TRBJ2-7|TRBV9
TGTGCCAGCAGCGTAGGACTAGCGAGAACCGAGCAGTACTTC
CASSVGLARTEQYF
>-|-|TRBJ2-1|TRBV7-9
TGTGCCAGCTTACGAGGGGGGCAGGGTGGCTACAATGAGCAGTTCTTC
CASLRGGQGGYNEQFF
>-|-|TRBJ1-1|TRBV5-4
TGTGCCAGCAGGACCGGGTCCAACACTGAAGCTTTCTTT
CASRTGSNTEAFF
>-|-|TRBJ2-6|TRBV4-3
TGCGCCAGCAGCCTAAAGACAGGTCCTAACGGGGCCAACGTCCTGACTTTC
CASSLKTGPNGANVLTF
>-|-|TRBJ2-5|TRBV7-2
TGTGCCAGCAGCTTGAATCGAGACGTTCAAGAGACCCAGTACTTC
CASSLNRDVQETQYF
>TRBD1|-|TRBJ2-7|TRBV14
TGTGCCAGCAGCCTGGGGACAGGGGTTTCCTACGAGCAGTACTTC
CASSLGTGVSYEQYF
>-|-|TRBJ1-3|TRBV7-8
TGTGCCAGCAGCTTAGCGAGGACAGAAAGCATCTCTGGAAACACCATATATTTT
CASSLARTESISGNTIYF
>-|-|TRBJ2-5|TRBV7-8
TGTGCCAGCAGCTTCTTCTCACTGTCGGAGACCCAGTACTTC
CASSFFSLSETQYF
>TRBD1|-|TRBJ1-2|TRBV2
TGTGCCAGCACCTGGGACAGGGGGATTGATGGCTACACCTTC
CASTWDRGIDGYTF
>-|-|TRBJ1-2|TRBV15
TGTGCCACCAGCAGAGATCGGGGGGACTATGACTACACCTTC
CATSRDRGDYDYTF
>-|-|TRBJ2-5|TRBV29-1
TGCAGCGTTGCTGACAGGAGCCAGGTGTACTTC
CSVADRSQVYF
>-|-|TRBJ2-3|TRBV6-1
TGTGCCAGCCAGATAACGGGGAGCACAGATACGCAGTATTTT
CASQITGSTDTQYF
>-|-|TRBJ1-1|TRBV7-9
TGTGCCAGCAGCCCCGGGACTCGGAGCACTGAAGCTTTCTTT
CASSPGTRSTEAFF
>-|-|TRBJ1-5|TRBV19
TGTGCCAGTAGCCACGGACCAGTGGATGGTCAGCCCCAGCATTTT
CASSHGPVDGQPQHF
>TRBD1|-|TRBJ2-1|TRBV5-1
TGCGCCAGCAGACTGGGGCCGGGACAGGGGAACAATGAGCAGTTCTTC
CASRLGPGQGNNEQFF
>TRBD1|-|TRBJ2-1|TRBV15
TGTGCCACCAGCAGAGATGATTTCGGACAGGCCTTGGATGAGCAGTTCTTC
CATSRDDFGQALDEQFF
>-|-|TRBJ2-5|TRBV11-2
TGTGCCAGCAGCTTGAGGACCGGTTGGGAGACCCAGTACTTC
CASSLRTGWETQYF
>-|-|TRBJ1-2|TRBV4-2
TGTGCCAGCAGCCAAGACCCGAAGGGTGTTGGTAACTATGGCTACACCTTC
CASSQDPKGVGNYGYTF
>TRBD2|-|TRBJ2-5|TRBV12-5
TGTGCTAGTGGTTTCACTAGCGGGAAAGAGACCCAGTACTTC
CASGFTSGKETQYF
>-|-|TRBJ2-1|TRBV7-2
TGTGCCAGCAGCTCGAGCGGGAATGAGCAGTTCTTC
CASSSSGNEQFF
>-|-|TRBJ2-5|TRBV10-1
TGCGCCAGCAGTGAGGCTAAAAGTACGGCCCAGTACTTC
CASSEAKSTAQYF
>-|-|TRBJ1-1|TRBV28
TGTGCCAGCAGTAAAAGGGGGGCCACTGAAGCTTTCTTT
CASSKRGATEAFF